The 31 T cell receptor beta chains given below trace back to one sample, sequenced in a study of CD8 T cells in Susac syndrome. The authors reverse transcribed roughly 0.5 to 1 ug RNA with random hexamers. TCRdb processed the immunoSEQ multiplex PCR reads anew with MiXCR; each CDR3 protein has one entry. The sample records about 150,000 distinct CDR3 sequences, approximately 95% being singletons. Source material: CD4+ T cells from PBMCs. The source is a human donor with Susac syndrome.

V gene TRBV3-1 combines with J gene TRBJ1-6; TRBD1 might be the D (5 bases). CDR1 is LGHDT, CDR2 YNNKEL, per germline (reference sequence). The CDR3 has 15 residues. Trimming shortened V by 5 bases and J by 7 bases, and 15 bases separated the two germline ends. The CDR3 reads CASSSRDLWNSPLHF. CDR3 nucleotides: TGTGCCAGCAGCTCCCGGGACCTATGGAATTCACCCCTCCACTTT.

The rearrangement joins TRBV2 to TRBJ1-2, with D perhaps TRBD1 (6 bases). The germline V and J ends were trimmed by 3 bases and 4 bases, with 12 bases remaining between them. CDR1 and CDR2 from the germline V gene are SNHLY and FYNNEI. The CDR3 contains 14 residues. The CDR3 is CASSEDGGPYGYTF. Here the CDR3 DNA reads TGTGCCAGCAGTGAGGATGGGGGCCCCTATGGCTACACCTTC.

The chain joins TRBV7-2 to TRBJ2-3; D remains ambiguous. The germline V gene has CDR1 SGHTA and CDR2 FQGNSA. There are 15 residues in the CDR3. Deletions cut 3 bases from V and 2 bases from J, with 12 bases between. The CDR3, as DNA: TGTGCCAGCAGCTTGGCGCCAACCTCCACAGATACGCAGTATTTT. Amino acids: CASSLAPTSTDTQYF.

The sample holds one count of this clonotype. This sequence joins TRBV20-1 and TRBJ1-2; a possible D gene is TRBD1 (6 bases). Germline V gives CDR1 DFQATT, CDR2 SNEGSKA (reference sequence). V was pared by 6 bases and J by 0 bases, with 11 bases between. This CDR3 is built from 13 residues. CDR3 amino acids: CSAGGSTNYGYTF. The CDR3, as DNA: TGCAGTGCAGGGGGGTCCACTAACTATGGCTACACCTTC.

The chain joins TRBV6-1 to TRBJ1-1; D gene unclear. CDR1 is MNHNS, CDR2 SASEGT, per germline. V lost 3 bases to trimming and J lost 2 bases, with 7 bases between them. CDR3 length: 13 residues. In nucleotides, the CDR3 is TGTGCCAGCAGTGATAGACAAAACACTGAAGCTTTCTTT. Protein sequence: CASSDRQNTEAFF.

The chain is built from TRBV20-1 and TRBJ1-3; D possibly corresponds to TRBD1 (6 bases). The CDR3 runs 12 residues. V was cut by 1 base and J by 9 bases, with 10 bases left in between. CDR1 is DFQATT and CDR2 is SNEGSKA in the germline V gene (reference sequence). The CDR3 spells CSARAQGLTIYF. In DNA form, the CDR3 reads TGCAGTGCTAGAGCCCAGGGGCTCACCATATATTTT.

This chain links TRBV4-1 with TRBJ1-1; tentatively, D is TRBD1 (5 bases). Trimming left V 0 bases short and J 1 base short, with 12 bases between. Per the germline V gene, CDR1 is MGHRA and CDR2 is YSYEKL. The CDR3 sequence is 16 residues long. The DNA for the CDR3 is TGCGCCAGCAGCCAAGAAAAGAAAGGGGCGAACACTGAAGCTTTCTTT. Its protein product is CASSQEKKGANTEAFF.

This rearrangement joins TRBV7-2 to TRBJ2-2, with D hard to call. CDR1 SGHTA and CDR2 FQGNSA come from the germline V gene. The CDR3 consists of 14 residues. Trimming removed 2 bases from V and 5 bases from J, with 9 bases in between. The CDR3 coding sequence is TGTGCCAGCAGCTTAATCTGGCGAACCGGGGAGCTGTTTTTT. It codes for CASSLIWRTGELFF.

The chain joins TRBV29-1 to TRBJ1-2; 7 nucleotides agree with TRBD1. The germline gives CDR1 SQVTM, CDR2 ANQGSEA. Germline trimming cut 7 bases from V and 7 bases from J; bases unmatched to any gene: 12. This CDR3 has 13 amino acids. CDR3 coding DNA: TGCAGCGGCATGATTGACAGGGAGAGTGGCTACACCTTC. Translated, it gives CSGMIDRESGYTF.

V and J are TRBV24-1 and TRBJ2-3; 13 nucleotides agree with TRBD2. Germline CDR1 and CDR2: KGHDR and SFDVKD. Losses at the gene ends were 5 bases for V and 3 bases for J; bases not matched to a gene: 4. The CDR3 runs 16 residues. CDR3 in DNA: TGTGCCACCAGTGCCCCGACTAGCGGGGGGACAGATACGCAGTATTTT. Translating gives CATSAPTSGGTDTQYF.

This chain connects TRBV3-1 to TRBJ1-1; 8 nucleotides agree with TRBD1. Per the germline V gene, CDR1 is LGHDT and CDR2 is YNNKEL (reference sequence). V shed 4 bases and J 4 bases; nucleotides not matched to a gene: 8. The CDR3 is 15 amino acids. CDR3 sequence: CASSPDRGRSTEAFF. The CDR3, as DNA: TGTGCCAGCAGCCCCGACAGGGGAAGGAGCACTGAAGCTTTCTTT.

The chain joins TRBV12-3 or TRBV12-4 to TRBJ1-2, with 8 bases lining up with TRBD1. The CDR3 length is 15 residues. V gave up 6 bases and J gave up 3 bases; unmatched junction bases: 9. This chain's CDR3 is CASRGPRGQDYGYTF. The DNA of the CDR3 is TGTGCCAGCAGAGGCCCCAGGGGGCAAGACTATGGCTACACCTTC.

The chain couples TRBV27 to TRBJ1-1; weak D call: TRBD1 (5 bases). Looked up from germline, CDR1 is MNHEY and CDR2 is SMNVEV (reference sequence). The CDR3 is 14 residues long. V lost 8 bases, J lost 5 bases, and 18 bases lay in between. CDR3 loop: CASGPRERGTEAFF. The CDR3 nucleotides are TGTGCCAGCGGCCCCCGGGAACGGGGGACTGAAGCTTTCTTT.

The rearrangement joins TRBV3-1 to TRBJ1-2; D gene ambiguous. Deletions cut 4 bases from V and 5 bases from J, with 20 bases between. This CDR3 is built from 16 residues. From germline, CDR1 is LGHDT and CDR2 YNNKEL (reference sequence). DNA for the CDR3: TGTGCCAGCAGCCCAGGACCGTCCATGGCGTTTTATGGCTACACCTTC. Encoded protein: CASSPGPSMAFYGYTF. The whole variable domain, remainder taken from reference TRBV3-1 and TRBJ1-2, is DTAVSQTPKYLVTQMGNDKSIKCEQNLGHDTMYWYKQDSKKFLKIMFSYNNKELIINETVPNRFSPKSPDKAHLNLHINSLELGDSAVYFCASSPGPSMAFYGYTFGSGTRLTVV.

CDR3 in DNA: TGTGCCAGCAGCCTTGGGACAGTGTTTAATTCACCCCTCCACTTT. Protein sequence: CASSLGTVFNSPLHF. This rearrangement joins TRBV12-3 or TRBV12-4 to TRBJ1-6; TRBD1 agrees at 7 bases. This CDR3 comprises 15 residues. V shed 6 bases, J shed 6 bases, and the junction held 8 bases outside the gene matches.

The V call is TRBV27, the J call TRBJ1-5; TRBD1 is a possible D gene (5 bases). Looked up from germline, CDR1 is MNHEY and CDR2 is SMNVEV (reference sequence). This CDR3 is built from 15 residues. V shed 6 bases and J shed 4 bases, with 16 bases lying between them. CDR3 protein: CASSLEGRPNQPQHF. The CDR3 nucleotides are TGTGCCAGCAGCCTGGAGGGGCGACCTAATCAGCCCCAGCATTTT.

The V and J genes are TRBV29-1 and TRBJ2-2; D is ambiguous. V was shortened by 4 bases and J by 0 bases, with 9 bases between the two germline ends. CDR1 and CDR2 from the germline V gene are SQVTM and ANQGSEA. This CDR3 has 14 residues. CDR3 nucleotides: TGCAGCGTTGTCCGAGCAACGAACACCGGGGAGCTGTTTTTT. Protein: CSVVRATNTGELFF.

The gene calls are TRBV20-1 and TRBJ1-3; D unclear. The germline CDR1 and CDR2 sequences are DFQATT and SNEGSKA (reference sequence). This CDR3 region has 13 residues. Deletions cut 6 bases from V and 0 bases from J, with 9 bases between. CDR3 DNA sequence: TGCAGTGCGGAATACTCCTCTGGAAACACCATATATTTT. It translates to CSAEYSSGNTIYF.

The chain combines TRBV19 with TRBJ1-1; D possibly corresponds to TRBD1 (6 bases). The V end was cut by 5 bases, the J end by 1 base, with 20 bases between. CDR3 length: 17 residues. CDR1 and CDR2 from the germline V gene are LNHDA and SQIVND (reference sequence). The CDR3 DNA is TGTGCCAGTAGTCTCCTCCCCAGGGGAGGAAGGAACACTGAAGCTTTCTTT. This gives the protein CASSLLPRGGRNTEAFF.

For the CDR3, the DNA is TGTGCCACCAGCAGAGTCTTATTCGGTGTAAATGAGCAGTTCTTC. Translating it yields CATSRVLFGVNEQFF. The chain recombines TRBV15 with TRBJ2-1, with D uncertain. Per germline, CDR1 LNHNV and CDR2 YYDKDF (reference sequence). V lost 1 base, J lost 7 bases, and 14 bases lay in between. The CDR3 contains 15 residues. Full variable domain (remainder filled in from reference TRBV15 and TRBJ2-1): DAMVIQNPRYQVTQFGKPVTLSCSQTLNHNVMYWYQQKSSQAPKLLFHYYDKDFNNEADTPDNFQSRRPNTSFCFLDIRSPGLGDTAMYLCATSRVLFGVNEQFFGPGTRLTVL.

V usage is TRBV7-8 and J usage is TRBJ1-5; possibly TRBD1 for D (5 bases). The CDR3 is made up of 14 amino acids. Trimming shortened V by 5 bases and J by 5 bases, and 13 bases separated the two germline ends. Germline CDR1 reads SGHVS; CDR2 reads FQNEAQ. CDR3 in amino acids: CASSRQGDYQPQHF. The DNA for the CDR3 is TGTGCCAGCAGCCGTCAGGGAGATTATCAGCCCCAGCATTTT.

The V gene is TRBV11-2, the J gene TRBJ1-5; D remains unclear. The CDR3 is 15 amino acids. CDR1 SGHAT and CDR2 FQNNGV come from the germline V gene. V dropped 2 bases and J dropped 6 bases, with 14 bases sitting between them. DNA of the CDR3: TGTGCCAGCAGCTTAACTCCCGGAGGTGCTCAGCCCCAGCATTTT. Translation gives CASSLTPGGAQPQHF. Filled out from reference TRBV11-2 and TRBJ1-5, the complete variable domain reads EAGVAQSPRYKIIEKRQSVAFWCNPISGHATLYWYQQILGQGPKLLIQFQNNGVVDDSQLPKDRFSAERLKGVDSTLKIQPAKLEDSAVYLCASSLTPGGAQPQHFGDGTRLSIL.

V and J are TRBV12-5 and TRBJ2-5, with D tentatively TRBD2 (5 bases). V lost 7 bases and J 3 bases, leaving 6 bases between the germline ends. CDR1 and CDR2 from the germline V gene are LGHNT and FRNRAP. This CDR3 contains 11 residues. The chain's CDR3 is CASELEETQYF. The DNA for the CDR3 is TGTGCTAGTGAACTAGAAGAGACCCAGTACTTC. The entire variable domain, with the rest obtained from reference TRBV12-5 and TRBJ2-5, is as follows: DARVTQTPRHKVTEMGQEVTMRCQPILGHNTVFWYRQTMMQGLELLAYFRNRAPLDDSGMPKDRFSAEMPDATLATLKIQPSEPRDSAVYFCASELEETQYFGPGTRLLVL.

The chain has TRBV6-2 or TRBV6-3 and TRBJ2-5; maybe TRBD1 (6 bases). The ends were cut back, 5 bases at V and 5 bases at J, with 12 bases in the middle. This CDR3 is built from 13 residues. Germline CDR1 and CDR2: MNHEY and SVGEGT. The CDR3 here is CASSQQGRETQYF. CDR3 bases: TGTGCCAGCAGTCAACAGGGCCGGGAGACCCAGTACTTC.

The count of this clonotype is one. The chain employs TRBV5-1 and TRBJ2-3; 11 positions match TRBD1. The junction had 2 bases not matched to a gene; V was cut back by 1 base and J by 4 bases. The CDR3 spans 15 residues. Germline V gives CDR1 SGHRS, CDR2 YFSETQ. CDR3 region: CASSLLGQGADTQYF. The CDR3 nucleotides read TGCGCCAGCAGCTTGTTGGGACAGGGGGCAGATACGCAGTATTTT.

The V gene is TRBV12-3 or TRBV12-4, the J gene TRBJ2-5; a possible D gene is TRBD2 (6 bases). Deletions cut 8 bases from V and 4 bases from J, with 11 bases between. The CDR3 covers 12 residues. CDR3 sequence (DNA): TGTGCCAGCGAGGGACTGGGAGAGACCCAGTACTTC. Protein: CASEGLGETQYF.

CDR3 bases: TGTGCCAGCAGCCAGGGGATCAGTTCACCCCTCCACTTT. Translation gives CASSQGISSPLHF. V gene TRBV14 combines with J gene TRBJ1-6, with D uncertain. The germline V and J ends were trimmed by 3 bases and 9 bases, with 9 bases remaining between them. This CDR3 has 13 residues. Germline lookup yields CDR1 SGHDN and CDR2 FVKESK.

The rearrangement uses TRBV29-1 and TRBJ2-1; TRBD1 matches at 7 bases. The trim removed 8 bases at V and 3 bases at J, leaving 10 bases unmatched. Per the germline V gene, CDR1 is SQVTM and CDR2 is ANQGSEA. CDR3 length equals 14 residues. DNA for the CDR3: TGCAGCTCACCCCGGGACAGTGGCTACAATGAGCAGTTCTTC. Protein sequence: CSSPRDSGYNEQFF.

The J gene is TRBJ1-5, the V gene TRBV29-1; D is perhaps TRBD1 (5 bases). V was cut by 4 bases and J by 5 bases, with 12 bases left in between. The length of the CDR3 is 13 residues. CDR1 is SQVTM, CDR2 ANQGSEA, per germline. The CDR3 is CSVAMGTDQPQHF. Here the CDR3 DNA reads TGCAGCGTTGCAATGGGGACGGATCAGCCCCAGCATTTT.

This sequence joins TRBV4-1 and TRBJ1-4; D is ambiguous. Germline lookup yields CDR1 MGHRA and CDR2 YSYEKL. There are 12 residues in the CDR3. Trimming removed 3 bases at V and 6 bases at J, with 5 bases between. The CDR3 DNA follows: TGCGCCAGCAGCCAGCCGTATGAAAAACTGTTTTTT. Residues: CASSQPYEKLFF.

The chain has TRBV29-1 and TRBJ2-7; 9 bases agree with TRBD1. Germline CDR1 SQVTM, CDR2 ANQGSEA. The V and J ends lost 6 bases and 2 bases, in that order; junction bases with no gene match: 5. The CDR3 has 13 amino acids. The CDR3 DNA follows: TGCAGCGTGGGACAGGGACAACCCTACGAGCAGTACTTC. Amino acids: CSVGQGQPYEQYF.